Reported below is one TCR beta chain. The data stem from a study of beta chain features in type 1 diabetes. Sequenced material consisted of expressed TCRB transcripts (all of the isolated RNA was reverse transcribed). The table came from immunoSEQ multiplex PCR; TCRdb's copy has only in-frame clones and leaves some out. The sample has 200,000 to 250,000 clones, 27% seen once. The CDR3 spans 13 residues. Germline CDR1 SQVTM, CDR2 ANQGSEA. V trimming: 6 bases; J trimming: 2 bases; junction bases outside the gene matches: 4. The gene calls are TRBV29-1 and TRBJ1-3; 7 bases are a match to TRBD1. Sequences were obtained from central memory CD4+ T cells from blood. The source is a man aged 30 to 39 in good health. The CDR3 DNA reads TGCAGCGTCGCCGGGACAGCTGGAAACACCATATATTTT. Amino acid sequence: CSVAGTAGNTIYF.